Reported below is one T cell receptor beta chain. The clone's antigen remains unknown. No quality values exist for individual bases; no much larger clone is one base distant. The library was generated by the immunoSEQ multiplex PCR assay. A mixture of 60 forward primers for TCR Vbeta segments and 13 reverse primers for TCR Jbeta segments was used in the multiplex PCR. Amplification of the CDR3 region of rearranged TCR beta genes was performed with a multiplex PCR assay on genomic DNA. The amplified TCR beta libraries were sequenced on the Illumina HiSeq System as 87-base-pair reads. Under the source paper's analysis protocol: Across the roughly 640 repertoires, a later analysis counted roughly 77 million unique TCR beta chains, around 11 million of which were shared by at least two donors. Raw reads were error-corrected and collapsed into unique sequences with a nearest-neighbor algorithm that merged closely related sequences to remove PCR and sequencing errors. To assign V, D and J gene segments, CDR3 sequences were aligned to IMGT reference sequences. For a sequence to be retained, at least a six-nucleotide match to both a V gene segment and a J gene segment was required. A rearrangement counted as productive if the CDR3 had no stop codons and remained in frame with V and J, and every other rearrangement counted as non-productive. Following IMGT convention, CDR3 was defined as the stretch from the second conserved V-encoded cysteine to the conserved J-encoded phenylalanine. Sequences without an unambiguous match to a single V gene segment were excluded from the earlier analysis of about 600 of the donors. In an earlier analysis of several hundred of the donors, V segments were called functional above 56.7% productive rearrangements and were called segregating when the between-donor standard deviation exceeded 5%. A statistical classification framework was developed to diagnose cytomegalovirus status using the catalog of TCR beta chain sequences. In a later analysis, TCR nucleotide sequences were compared against IMGT/GENE-DB human TR gene sequences so that V and J genes could be assigned. The TCRdist pipeline was used in a later analysis to assign CDR3 sequences and most-parsimonious VDJ recombination scenarios. In a later analysis, each TCR beta chain was defined by its CDR3 amino acid sequence together with its V-gene family, and reads lacking a unique V-gene family were excluded. To address suspected cross-contamination and a sequencing artifact, a later analysis removed over 500 highly shared, low-generation-probability nucleotide sequences. In a later analysis, a clonal expansion index was calculated for each public chain from normalized within-repertoire ranks of inferred template counts. In a later analysis, generation probabilities were computed using a VDJ recombination model fitted to out-of-frame rearrangements, and the results were checked against IGoR. A later analysis scored TCR-TCR, TCR-HLA and TCR-CMV co-occurrence with hypergeometric tests, applying a repertoire-size bias correction to TCR pairs. False discovery rates were estimated in a later analysis by permuting HLA or CMV assignments 20 times. In a later analysis, co-occurring TCRs were grouped using DBSCAN, with TCRdist sequence similarity added in when clustering inside HLA-allele-positive subsets. Repertoires with fewer than 30,000 or more than 120,000 public chains were left out of co-occurrence clustering, as were about 5 repertoires with anomalous nucleotide sharing. Imported from immuneACCESS, the table was reduced by TCRdb to in-frame sequences with V and J called. These copies leave out some clones; in studies compared against another copy, an unresolved V gene accounts for under half, and the cause of the remainder is not known. D and trimming come from the DNA, and the V and J calls and clone size come from that table. The sample table shows roughly 200,000 clones, and roughly 74% are seen once. The ten largest clonotypes hold around 1.9% of the sample.

The sample originates from a study of cytomegalovirus exposure and HLA in healthy donors (dated by TCRdb to about 2017). General notes on the study: An earlier analysis of several hundred of the donors reported more than 250 Gb of sequence data and roughly 110 million unique TCR beta sequences from 190 million or so T cells. Roughly 290 gigabases of sequencing data and around 80 million unique TCR sequences made up an early release that covered several hundred HLA-typed donors. The genetic ancestry cluster associated with self-reported Caucasian donors included about 84% of the roughly 400 genotyped donors. The study aimed to test whether cataloging public T cell receptors could reveal signatures of past pathogen exposure. The T cell repertoires of 550 to 850 subjects were profiled by immunosequencing and related to cytomegalovirus serostatus. In addition to the first cohort of about 650 subjects, a separate validation cohort of around 110 different subjects was used. High-throughput TCR immunosequencing, statistical association of individual TCRs with disease status, and machine learning were combined to predict cytomegalovirus infection status. In a later analysis, previously published TCR beta repertoires from 666 donors were re-analyzed and high-resolution HLA genotyping was added so that TCR occurrence patterns could be studied. Rather than using new phenotypic data, the later analysis identified candidate immune exposures from TCR beta sequences and from how often those sequences occurred across donors. An earlier analysis of approximately 580 of the donors used high-throughput TCR beta sequencing to judge whether each TCR beta V gene segment behaved as functional or pseudogenic. Donor age, sex, ethnicity and CMV serostatus were compiled alongside the repertoire data. In a later genetic analysis, genome-wide SNP genotypes for 398 of the 666 donors were used, and that subset was treated as a discovery cohort. All discovery cohort repertoires had been generated on a single sequencing platform. Class I and class II HLA loci were covered by the typing at four-digit resolution. Typing coverage differed by locus: A, B, C, DRB1 and DQB1 were typed in roughly 629-640 donors, DQA1 in 500 to 550, DPA1 in 600 to 610, and DPB1 in 472. Roughly five DR-DQ haplotypes were handled as single units for association and clustering because linkage in the cohort was strong. On average, around 240,000 unique TCR beta nucleotide sequences were sequenced per donor among 398 genotyped donors of the cohort, with 15% to 20% of those sequences being non-productive. On the study overall, not on this receptor specifically: The presence/absence analyses assumed that sequencing depth was roughly uniform across donors, and that assumption may not be true. The study listed 170 or so TCR beta chains as associated with cytomegalovirus. The cohort was sequenced for TCR beta chains only, and without alpha or paired-chain data the features that could be detected were limited. The earlier analysis of 587 of the donors excluded roughly 17 rarely observed V segments, including chromosome 9 orphons, because counts were too low. The authors suggested that the approach could potentially be extended to other disease states and immunological phenotypes. A group of highly shared sequence variants was considered likely to be a technical artifact of the sequencing pipeline. In a later genetic analysis, a missense DCLRE1C variant was associated with V-gene and J-gene trimming of TCR beta chains, and the association was replicated in an independent cohort. An earlier analysis of approximately 530 of the donors showed that most TCR beta V segments appeared in productive rearrangements either about 87% or about 30% of the time, which broadly matched IMGT annotations. In both the original and validation cohorts, the classifier was reported to diagnose cytomegalovirus status with high specificity and sensitivity. Linkage disequilibrium might explain the correlated functional status among segregating V segments, but an unknown experimental factor could not be ruled out. In a later analysis, most CMV-associated TCR beta chains were found to appear HLA-restricted, with HLA associations seemingly driven largely by CMV exposure. Strong co-occurrence of HLA alleles, especially DR and DQ, made assigning TCR associations to individual alleles difficult. Compared with the 666-donor mean, donors in an Asian-associated ancestry cluster had fewer N-insertions in productive TCRs, according to a later genetic analysis. Compared with equally common non-associated chains, HLA-associated TCR beta chains in a later analysis were more clonally expanded and had lower generation probabilities. The 87-base-pair reads could not distinguish some IMGT-functional V segments, including TRBV6-2 and TRBV6-3, so those segments were excluded. In vitro tests confirmed that three of the cytomegalovirus-associated TCR beta chains recognize cytomegalovirus antigens. A further reported finding was that TCR beta sequences accurately predicted the HLA-A and HLA-B alleles for most subjects in the first cohort. According to a later analysis, TCR association rates differed among HLA loci, with DRB1 alleles showing the most associated TCRs and HLA-C alleles showing the fewest. A later analysis associated 17,000 or so TCR beta sequences with specific HLA alleles at a false discovery rate of 0.05. In a later analysis, several top co-occurrence clusters were reported to appear linked to parvovirus B19, influenza, CMV and Epstein-Barr virus. Because HLA typing was missing for some donors at each locus, association tests included only the typed subset. While some public TCRs were present in many individuals, most TCR sequences turned up only very rarely across donors. CMV serostatus was the only immune exposure information available for the cohort.

The cohort was made up of under 800 healthy bone marrow donors. All cohort members were sampled while nominally healthy, although unrecorded immune exposures were likely present. The donor tested CMV seronegative and was one of the 352 seronegative cohort members. A peripheral blood sample was provided by each donor, and peripheral blood mononuclear cells were used for TCR beta sequencing. Genomic DNA extraction from the blood cell samples was performed with the Qiagen DNeasy Blood Extraction Kit. CDR1 and CDR2 (LNHDA, SQIVND) derive from the germline V gene (reference sequence). The CDR3 sequence holds 15 residues, the cysteine and phenylalanine included. The CDR3 DNA has 45 bases and is translated from base 1. V was cut back by 3 bases and J by 9 bases, leaving a gap of 18 bases between them.

The sequenced material came from PBMCs. The clonotype comes from a woman aged 25 to 39 in good health and CMV-seronegative. Rearrangement joined TRBV19 to TRBJ2-1; TRBD1 is possibly the D segment (5 matching bases). This receptor has the CDR3 CASSIIGQGESEQFF. The DNA sequence is given as TGTGCCAGTAGTATTATCGGCCAGGGTGAGAGTGAGCAGTTCTTC.